The 23 T cell receptor beta chains below all came from one sample that was sequenced in a study of OX40 agonist ivuxolimab in advanced cancers. Using immunoSEQ multiplex PCR, the repertoire was profiled, and TCRdb retains in-frame clones only, with some absent. The sample has tens of thousands of clones; 92% are singletons. The material was CD4+ or CD8+ T cells sorted from blood, obtained in a trial of the OX40 agonist ivuxolimab. These receptors were taken from an adult with an advanced solid tumor such as melanoma, head and neck, liver or kidney cancer.

The chain employs TRBV30 and TRBJ1-2; 12 bases are shared with TRBD1. V shed 7 bases and J 6 bases; nucleotides not matched to a gene: 9. This CDR3 comprises 14 residues. From germline, CDR1 is GTSNPN and CDR2 SVGIG (reference sequence). Here the CDR3 reads CASFAGTGGHGYTF. CDR3 coding DNA: TGTGCCTCCTTTGCGGGGACAGGGGGCCATGGCTACACCTTC. The full variable domain, in which reference TRBV30 and TRBJ1-2 provide the parts outside the CDR3, is SQTIHQWPATLVQPVGSPLSLECTVEGTSNPNLYWYRQAAGRGLQLLFYSVGIGQISSEVPQNLSASRPQDRQFILSSKKLLLSDSGFYLCASFAGTGGHGYTFGSGTRLTVV.

This sequence joins TRBV30 and TRBJ2-1, with TRBD2 matching over 8 bases. With V trimmed by 6 bases and J by 9 bases, 4 bases remained unmatched. The V gene's germline CDR1 is GTSNPN and CDR2 SVGIG (reference sequence). The CDR3 runs 11 residues. The CDR3 loop is CACGAGVEQFF. Here the CDR3 DNA reads TGTGCCTGCGGAGCGGGAGTTGAGCAGTTCTTC. The full variable domain, its missing parts supplied by reference TRBV30 and TRBJ2-1, is SQTIHQWPATLVQPVGSPLSLECTVEGTSNPNLYWYRQAAGRGLQLLFYSVGIGQISSEVPQNLSASRPQDRQFILSSKKLLLSDSGFYLCACGAGVEQFFGPGTRLTVL.

The chain joins TRBV9 to TRBJ2-1; no clear D gene. The CDR3 consists of 14 residues. Looked up from germline, CDR1 is SGDLS and CDR2 is YYNGEE. Trimming left V 3 bases short and J 4 bases short, with 11 bases between. CDR3 amino acids: CASSAGLPYNEQFF. In DNA form, the CDR3 reads TGTGCCAGCAGCGCCGGCTTACCTTACAATGAGCAGTTCTTC.

CDR3 residues: CATSRNQETQYF. In DNA form, the CDR3 reads TGTGCCACCAGCAGAAATCAAGAGACCCAGTACTTC. This sequence joins TRBV15 and TRBJ2-5; D is undetermined. The germline V gene has CDR1 LNHNV and CDR2 YYDKDF (reference sequence). Trimming left V 2 bases short and J 2 bases short, with 3 bases between. The CDR3 contains 12 residues. The full variable domain, with the rest looked up from reference TRBV15 and TRBJ2-5, is DAMVIQNPRYQVTQFGKPVTLSCSQTLNHNVMYWYQQKSSQAPKLLFHYYDKDFNNEADTPDNFQSRRPNTSFCFLDIRSPGLGDTAMYLCATSRNQETQYFGPGTRLLVL.

This clone came up once. The chain couples TRBV6-5 to TRBJ1-1; weak D call: TRBD1 (6 bases). CDR3 length equals 14 residues. Germline V CDR1 and CDR2: MNHEY, SVGAGI. V lost 10 bases and J lost 0, with 15 bases in between. Written as DNA, the CDR3 is TGTGCCACCGCTCCGGGACACCTGAACACTGAAGCTTTCTTT. Its protein is CATAPGHLNTEAFF.

V and J are TRBV10-3 and TRBJ1-2; 7 nucleotides agree with TRBD1. Germline values: CDR1 ENHRY, CDR2 SYGVKD. The length of the CDR3 is 13 residues. Trimming cost V 2 bases and J 4 bases; bases outside gene matches: 1. The CDR3 here is CAISEGTVYGYTF. CDR3 bases: TGTGCCATCAGTGAGGGGACAGTCTATGGCTACACCTTC.

This chain uses TRBV5-6 with TRBJ2-5; D unresolved. V was trimmed by 0 bases and J by 3 bases, leaving 6 bases between them. The CDR3 has 13 residues. Per germline, CDR1 SGHDT and CDR2 YYEEEE. The CDR3 DNA sequence: TGTGCCAGCAGCTTGGTCAACAAAGAGACCCAGTACTTC. Translated, it gives CASSLVNKETQYF. The full variable domain, its missing parts supplied by reference TRBV5-6 and TRBJ2-5, is DAGVTQSPTHLIKTRGQQVTLRCSPKSGHDTVSWYQQALGQGPQFIFQYYEEEERQRGNFPDRFSGHQFPNYSSELNVNALLLGDSALYLCASSLVNKETQYFGPGTRLLVL.

To note about this clone: No conserved phenylalanine or tryptophan ends this CDR3, so it is likely a read error. This chain links TRBV6-5 with TRBJ1-2, with 7 nucleotides matching TRBD1. The CDR3 covers 13 residues. With V trimmed by 2 bases and J by 8 bases, 5 bases remained unmatched. Germline assignment: CDR1 MNHEY and CDR2 SVGAGI. The CDR3 sequence: CASSYGTGEGYTL. CDR3 DNA sequence: TGTGCCAGCAGTTACGGAACAGGGGAGGGCTACACCCTC.

This chain uses TRBV2 with TRBJ1-6, with 7 bases fitting TRBD1. Germline CDR1 is SNHLY and CDR2 is FYNNEI. The CDR3 totals 13 residues. Trimming took 2 bases from V and 10 from J; bases not matched to a gene: 2. The CDR3 reads CASSETGASPLHF. The CDR3 DNA follows: TGTGCCAGCAGTGAAACAGGGGCCTCACCCCTCCACTTT.

The rearrangement links TRBV2 to TRBJ1-5; the D is unclear. V lost 0 bases to trimming and J lost 0 bases, with 3 bases between them. The CDR3 extends over 14 amino acids. Per germline, CDR1 SNHLY and CDR2 FYNNEI. The CDR3 is CASSEALSNQPQHF. The CDR3 nucleotides are TGTGCCAGCAGTGAAGCCCTTAGCAATCAGCCCCAGCATTTT.

The chain has TRBV6-5 and TRBJ1-3; D uncertain. V gave up 4 bases and J gave up 0 bases, with 4 bases separating them. In germline, CDR1 is MNHEY, CDR2 SVGAGI. CDR3 length: 13 amino acids. The CDR3 region has the DNA TGTGCCAGCAGTTTACTCTCTGGAAACACCATATATTTT. It is translated as CASSLLSGNTIYF.

V and J are TRBV30 and TRBJ2-7; 9 nucleotides align to TRBD1. V was pared by 0 bases and J by 3 bases, with 0 bases of the junction left unmatched. The CDR3 totals 13 residues. Germline V gives CDR1 GTSNPN, CDR2 SVGIG (reference sequence). CDR3 sequence reads: CAWSVGQGYEQYV. In nucleotides, the CDR3 is TGTGCCTGGAGTGTGGGACAGGGCTACGAGCAGTACGTC.

The chain uses TRBV28 and TRBJ2-7; D gene ambiguous. Germline-derived CDR1 and CDR2 are MDHEN and SYDVKM. This CDR3 has 11 residues. V was trimmed by 5 bases and J by 4 bases, leaving 6 bases between them. The chain's CDR3 is CASSGIYEQYF. The CDR3, as DNA: TGTGCCAGCAGTGGGATTTACGAGCAGTACTTC.

The V call is TRBV30, the J call TRBJ2-7; 11 bases map to TRBD2. Trimming cost V 2 bases and J 2 bases; bases outside gene matches: 5. Germline-derived CDR1 and CDR2 are GTSNPN and SVGIG (reference sequence). The CDR3 is 15 residues long. The DNA for the CDR3 is TGTGCCTGGAGTACAGGGACTAGCGGCACCTACGAGCAGTACGTC. Protein product: CAWSTGTSGTYEQYV.

The chain carries TRBV6-5 and TRBJ2-1, with D unclear. Germline CDR1 MNHEY, CDR2 SVGAGI. The CDR3 extends over 16 amino acids. V lost 0 bases to trimming and J lost 4 bases, with 13 bases between them. The CDR3 is CASSYSIGEAYNEQFF. CDR3 bases: TGTGCCAGCAGTTACTCGATTGGTGAGGCATACAATGAGCAGTTCTTC.

This sequence joins TRBV19 and TRBJ1-5; the D gene is possibly TRBD1 (5 bases). Deletions cut 8 bases from V and 0 bases from J, with 8 bases between. The CDR3 sequence is 13 residues long. Germline loops: CDR1 LNHDA, CDR2 SQIVND (reference sequence). CDR3 region: CASQGYSNQPQHF. CDR3 DNA: TGTGCCAGTCAGGGTTATAGCAATCAGCCCCAGCATTTT.

The chain links TRBV27 to TRBJ2-1; D is ambiguous. This CDR3 spans 10 amino acids. The germline CDR1 and CDR2 sequences are MNHEY and SMNVEV (reference sequence). The V gene lost 3 bases and the J gene lost 7 bases, with 1 base spanning the gap. CDR3 amino acids: CASSFNEQFF. DNA for the CDR3: TGTGCCAGCAGTTTTAATGAGCAGTTCTTC.

The chain recombines TRBV7-3 with TRBJ2-1; 7 bases are shared with TRBD2. This CDR3 spans 16 amino acids. The V and J ends lost 3 bases and 4 bases, in that order; junction bases with no gene match: 9. Germline CDR1 is SGHTA and CDR2 is FQGTGA. The CDR3 loop reads CASSFMTGTKYNEQFF. The CDR3 DNA sequence: TGTGCCAGCAGCTTCATGACCGGGACTAAATACAATGAGCAGTTCTTC.

This chain connects TRBV28 to TRBJ2-1; 10 nucleotides match TRBD2. Germline-derived CDR1 and CDR2 are MDHEN and SYDVKM. V was clipped by 5 bases and J by 3 bases; unmatched bases: 10. The length of the CDR3 is 17 residues. The CDR3 DNA follows: TGTGCCAGCAGTGCCCCGACTAGCGGGTGGATCTACAATGAGCAGTTCTTC. As protein: CASSAPTSGWIYNEQFF.

The genes are TRBV30 and TRBJ1-2; D is unclear. Deletions cut 2 bases from V and 5 bases from J, with 6 bases between. Germline CDR1 and CDR2: GTSNPN and SVGIG (reference sequence). This CDR3 has 11 amino acids. The CDR3 sequence is CAWSTIYGYTF. CDR3 in DNA: TGTGCCTGGAGTACCATATATGGCTACACCTTC.

The V gene is TRBV23-1, the J gene TRBJ2-3, with 8 bases matching TRBD2. TRBV23-1 is an ORF; its function is uncertain. The length of the CDR3 is 16 residues. The ends lost 9 bases at V and 2 bases at J; junction bases unmatched: 13. The DNA for the CDR3 is TGCGCCAGGAGGGAAACTTGCGGGAGGACCACAGATACGCAGTATTTT. As protein: CARRETCGRTTDTQYF.

The genes are TRBV6-5 and TRBJ2-7; D is perhaps TRBD1 (5 bases). The germline V gene has CDR1 MNHEY and CDR2 SVGAGI. The germline V and J ends were trimmed by 7 bases and 6 bases, with 19 bases remaining between them. The CDR3 contains 14 residues. The CDR3 sequence is CASTPSARASEQYV. The CDR3 nucleotides are TGTGCCAGCACCCCGTCTGCCAGGGCCTCCGAGCAGTACGTC.

The rearrangement joins TRBV4-3 to TRBJ2-1; 9 nucleotides match TRBD2. The CDR3 totals 13 residues. The V gene end was trimmed by 4 bases and the J gene end by 6 bases; junction bases not matched to a gene: 1. Germline V gene lookup returns CDR1 LGHNA and CDR2 YSLEER. CDR3 loop: CASSPGLANEQFF. DNA of the CDR3: TGCGCCAGCAGCCCGGGACTAGCCAATGAGCAGTTCTTC.